This T cell receptor (beta chain) was sequenced for a study of T-cell memory formation after mild COVID-19. In TCRdb, the 5' RACE reads were re-called with MiXCR into one record per CDR3 protein. The sample has 580,000 or so distinct CDR3 sequences, 17% seen once. CDR1 is SNHLY, CDR2 FYNNEI, per germline. CDR3 length: 16 amino acids. The V and J ends lost 7 bases and 4 bases, in that order; junction bases with no gene match: 11. Only a few counts were recorded for this clonotype. Sample: PBMCs or a T cell subset sorted from them (not recorded which). The clonotype originates from an adult woman who had mild COVID-19 (a few samples of this study predate the infection). Cell type and time point are not known. The chain employs TRBV2 and TRBJ1-3; TRBD1 matches 9 bases. In DNA, the CDR3 is TGTGCCAGCACTCTACAGGGACAGGGCCCCGGAAACACCATATATTTT. Residues: CASTLQGQGPGNTIYF.